This T cell receptor beta chain came from a study of beta chain features in type 1 diabetes. As for the study in general: There were approximately 100 million sorted cells examined across all samples. Study-level findings and limits: Within patients, naive, central memory and Treg TCRB repertoires seemed more similar than within healthy donors. Among patients with Type 1 diabetes, TCRB CDR3s were moderately but significantly shorter in every one of the four CD4+ subsets.

What was sequenced were expressed TCRB transcripts, since all of the isolated RNA had been reverse transcribed. Samples of naive, central memory and regulatory T cells yielded a mean of about 3.6 million reads. Sequencing used immunoSEQ multiplex PCR; TCRdb keeps in-frame clones, though not all of them. The data contain roughly 180,000 clones, around an eighth of them singletons. This clone came up a few times. Its antigen is unknown. Germline V CDR1 and CDR2: SGHAT, FQNNGV. The CDR3 length is 12 residues. V lost 7 bases and J lost 5; bases outside the gene matches: 3. V gene TRBV11-2 combines with J gene TRBJ2-7; 9 nucleotides line up with TRBD1. The sequencing input was central memory CD4+ T cells from blood. The TCR sequence derives from a woman aged 18-29 years in good health. In DNA form, the CDR3 reads TGTGCCAGCATCGGACAGGGGCACGAGCAGTACTTC. Its protein product is CASIGQGHEQYF.